The source of this T cell receptor (beta chain) is a study of blood T cell repertoires in COVID-19. Study-wide background: Nucleic acid was either cDNA or gDNA, and it came from T cells, B-cell-depleted T cells, or PBMCs.

Sequenced by immunoSEQ multiplex PCR; TCRdb stores in-frame clones only, minus some. Found here are under 170,000 clones, about 86% of them singletons; the top ten hold about 3.5%. Trimming left V 6 bases short and J 4 bases short, with 15 bases between. Germline CDR1 MGHDK, CDR2 SYGVNS. The CDR3 sequence is 14 residues long. Sequenced input: peripheral blood. This receptor was taken from a man aged 70 or older with acute or convalescent COVID-19. This chain connects TRBV25-1 to TRBJ1-2; no definite D call. As DNA, the CDR3 is TGTGCCAGCAGACAAGAAATACCTCCCTATGGCTACACCTTC. The encoded protein is CASRQEIPPYGYTF.